This entry lists 30 T cell receptor beta chains sequenced from one sample in a study of CXCR3-negative and CXCR3-positive naive CD8 T cells. The method, 5' RACE with UMI labels, was used to prepare the TRB cDNA libraries. TCRdb re-called the 5' RACE reads and shows each CDR3 protein once, DNA omitted. Its listing shows roughly 40,000 distinct CDR3 sequences. Sample: naive CXCR3- CD8+ T cells from blood. Subset in this sample: CD45RO-CCR7+CD27+CD95- naive CD8+ T cells lacking CXCR3 (TNR3-). Receptors were obtained from a human donor in good health. Some clones in this sample may be carry-over from other donors' samples.

The chain employs TRBV29-1 and TRBJ1-1; TCRdb lists TRBD1, though no DNA is available to test this call. The CDR3 consists of 16 residues. Germline V gene data show CDR1 as SQVTM and CDR2 as ANQGSEA. The CDR3 here is CSVEELDRGQNTEAFF.

V and J are TRBV20-1 and TRBJ2-1; TCRdb picks TRBD1, but there is no DNA to check that call. The CDR3 has 14 amino acids. Germline values: CDR1 DFQATT, CDR2 SNEGSKA (reference sequence). Here the CDR3 reads CSASPSGGLGEQFF.

J is TRBJ2-7 and V is TRBV4-1. Germline-derived CDR1 and CDR2 are MGHRA and YSYEKL. This CDR3 region has 14 residues. The CDR3 spells CASSHLKGSDEQYF.

V and J are TRBV6-5 and TRBJ2-1. Germline CDR1 reads MNHEY; CDR2 reads SVGAGI. CDR3 length: 14 amino acids. Here the CDR3 reads CASSFTEYDNEQFF.

The genes are TRBV12-3 or TRBV12-4 and TRBJ1-5. CDR3 size: 15 residues. The CDR3 protein is CASSLAGNSNQPQHF.

The chain is built from TRBV4-3 and TRBJ2-7. The length of the CDR3 is 15 residues. Per germline, CDR1 LGHNA and CDR2 YSLEER. Here the CDR3 reads CASSQEGRGSYEQYF.

This chain uses TRBV6-1 with TRBJ2-1; checking the TCRdb D call of TRBD1 is not possible without DNA. The CDR3 spans 15 residues. CDR1 and CDR2 from the germline V gene are MNHNS and SASEGT. CDR3: CASSTGTEAYNEQFF.

V gene TRBV7-2 combines with J gene TRBJ2-3. This CDR3 contains 13 residues. The V gene's germline CDR1 is SGHTA and CDR2 FQGNSA. The CDR3 region is CASSLVTLDTQYF.

The chain uses TRBV6-2 or TRBV6-3 and TRBJ2-2; TCRdb's assignment of TRBD1 cannot be checked, as there is no DNA. Germline V gene sequence: CDR1 MNHEY, CDR2 SVGEGT. CDR3 length: 15 amino acids. CDR3 sequence: CASDEGQTNTGELFF.

The CDR3 loop is CSVIPLREYTDTQYF. The chain recombines TRBV29-1 with TRBJ2-3; TCRdb indicates TRBD2, and absent DNA this call remains unverified. This CDR3 has 15 residues. The germline V gene encodes CDR1 SQVTM and CDR2 ANQGSEA.

This chain uses TRBV28 with TRBJ2-7. CDR1 and CDR2 (germline): MDHEN, SYDVKM. This CDR3 contains 14 residues. CDR3 protein: CASSPHVFSGEQYF. The full variable domain, in which reference TRBV28 and TRBJ2-7 provide the parts outside the CDR3, is DVKVTQSSRYLVKRTGEKVFLECVQDMDHENMFWYRQDPGLGLRLIYFSYDVKMKEKGDIPEGYSVSREKKERFSLILESASTNQTSMYLCASSPHVFSGEQYFGPGTRLTVT.

The rearrangement uses TRBV9 and TRBJ2-1; TCRdb lists TRBD1, though no DNA is available to test this call. Looked up from germline, CDR1 is SGDLS and CDR2 is YYNGEE. The CDR3 loop spans 15 amino acids. The CDR3 sequence is CASSGGGDHYNEQFF.

This chain links TRBV2 with TRBJ2-7; without DNA, the TCRdb call of TRBD1 cannot be checked. This CDR3 is 13 amino acids long. Germline V CDR1 and CDR2: SNHLY, FYNNEI. CDR3 loop: CASSVNRVYEQYF.

This chain links TRBV28 with TRBJ2-7; TCRdb outputs TRBD2, but without DNA this stays unchecked. The germline V gene has CDR1 MDHEN and CDR2 SYDVKM. There are 15 residues in the CDR3. The CDR3 sequence: CASTKYPAGGVEQYF.

CDR3 sequence reads: CASSPRSSYNEQFF. This chain connects TRBV5-4 to TRBJ2-1. From germline, CDR1 is SGHNT and CDR2 YYREEE (reference sequence). This CDR3 comprises 14 residues.

The CDR3: CASSQHIAGGLHGSNF. The V call is TRBV7-8, the J call TRBJ2-3; with no DNA, the TCRdb D assignment of TRBD2 cannot be verified. This CDR3 contains 16 residues. The germline gives CDR1 SGHVS, CDR2 FQNEAQ.

The CDR3 reads CSVRKDNFGTGELFF. The chain employs TRBV29-1 and TRBJ2-2. The germline V gene encodes CDR1 SQVTM and CDR2 ANQGSEA. The CDR3 extends over 15 amino acids.

The rearrangement links TRBV15 to TRBJ2-5; absent DNA, TCRdb's TRBD1 call cannot be checked. This CDR3 spans 15 amino acids. CDR1 and CDR2 (germline): LNHNV, YYDKDF (reference sequence). The CDR3 loop reads CATSDYRGRRETQYF.

V usage is TRBV4-3 and J usage is TRBJ2-2; TCRdb's D call of TRBD2 is untestable without DNA. Germline CDR1 LGHNA, CDR2 YSLEER. The CDR3 has 16 residues. The CDR3 spells CASSQELAGVTGELFF.

The V gene is TRBV4-1, the J gene TRBJ1-4. Germline CDR1 MGHRA, CDR2 YSYEKL. The CDR3 runs to 14 residues. The CDR3 is CASSQATTNEKLFF.

The chain carries TRBV7-6 and TRBJ2-6. This CDR3 has 15 amino acids. From germline, CDR1 is SGHVS and CDR2 FNYEAQ. CDR3 residues: CASSILGSGANVLTF. Full variable domain (remainder filled in from reference TRBV7-6 and TRBJ2-6): GAGVSQSPRYKVTKRGQDVALRCDPISGHVSLYWYRQALGQGPEFLTYFNYEAQQDKSGLPNDRFSAERPEGSISTLTIQRTEQRDSAMYRCASSILGSGANVLTFGAGSRLTVL.

The rearrangement links TRBV29-1 to TRBJ1-2; the TCRdb D gene call, TRBD1, has no DNA to confirm it. Germline CDR1 SQVTM, CDR2 ANQGSEA. CDR3 size: 13 residues. The CDR3 here is CSVLPPGQYGYTF.

The chain couples TRBV6-2 or TRBV6-3 to TRBJ1-6. Germline V gene data show CDR1 as MNHEY and CDR2 as SVGEGT. The CDR3 totals 15 residues. CDR3: CASSGGSSYNSPLHF.

The CDR3 sequence: CATSGPQSYEQYF. V and J are TRBV15 and TRBJ2-7; TCRdb outputs TRBD2, but without DNA this stays unchecked. Germline loops: CDR1 LNHNV, CDR2 YYDKDF (reference sequence). The CDR3 spans 13 residues.

The genes are TRBV6-2 or TRBV6-3 and TRBJ1-1; TCRdb outputs TRBD1, but without DNA this stays unchecked. CDR1 MNHEY and CDR2 SVGEGT come from the germline V gene. This CDR3 is built from 16 residues. Here the CDR3 reads CASSYRQGDMNTEAFF.

The V gene is TRBV10-3, the J gene TRBJ2-1; no DNA is available, so the TRBD2 call from TCRdb remains unchecked. The CDR3 contains 12 residues. Germline V gene sequence: CDR1 ENHRY, CDR2 SYGVKD. CDR3 region: CAISEIREQQFF.

The chain uses TRBV20-1 and TRBJ2-7. Germline V gene data show CDR1 as DFQATT and CDR2 as SNEGSKA (reference sequence). CDR3 length: 13 amino acids. CDR3 residues: CSARTQPSYEQYF.

This chain connects TRBV12-3 or TRBV12-4 to TRBJ1-5; no DNA is available, so the TRBD1 call from TCRdb remains unchecked. This CDR3 is 17 amino acids long. CDR3 loop: CASSPGQGIYSNQPQHF.

The chain uses TRBV7-9 and TRBJ2-7; TCRdb calls TRBD1, which cannot be checked without DNA. This CDR3 has 15 amino acids. CDR1 SEHNR and CDR2 FQNEAQ come from the germline V gene (reference sequence). The CDR3: CASSSPTGATYEQYF.

The V call is TRBV28, the J call TRBJ1-3; lacking DNA, the TRBD1 call made by TCRdb goes unchecked. The CDR3 is 16 amino acids. Germline-derived CDR1 and CDR2 are MDHEN and SYDVKM. The CDR3 spells CASSLPQGESGNTIYF.